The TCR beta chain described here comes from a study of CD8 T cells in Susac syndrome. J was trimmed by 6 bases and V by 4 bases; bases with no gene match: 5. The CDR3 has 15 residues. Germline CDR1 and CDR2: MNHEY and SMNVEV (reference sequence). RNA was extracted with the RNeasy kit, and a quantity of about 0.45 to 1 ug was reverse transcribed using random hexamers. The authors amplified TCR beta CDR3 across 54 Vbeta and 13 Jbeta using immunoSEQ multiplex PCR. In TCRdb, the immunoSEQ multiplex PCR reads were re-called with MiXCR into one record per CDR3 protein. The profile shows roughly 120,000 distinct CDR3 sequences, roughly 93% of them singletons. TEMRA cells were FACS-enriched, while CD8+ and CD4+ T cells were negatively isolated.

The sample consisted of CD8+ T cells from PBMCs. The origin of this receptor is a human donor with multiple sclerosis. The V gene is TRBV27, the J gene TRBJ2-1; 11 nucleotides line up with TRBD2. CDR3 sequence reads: CASSSGTSGFNEQFF. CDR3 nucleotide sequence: TGTGCCAGCAGTTCCGGGACTAGCGGATTCAATGAGCAGTTCTTC.